Each of the 32 T cell receptor beta chains below was sequenced from the same sample in a study of blood T cells in healthy people across ages. Alongside a J-beta primer mix, a sample-barcoded 5' primer served in a second PCR lasting about 6 to 11 cycles. One entry per CDR3 protein, called by TCRdb with MiXCR from the 5' RACE reads. The top ten hold 13% of the sample, which has about 1.1 million distinct CDR3 sequences, roughly two fifths seen once. Specimen: blood. The receptor set was obtained from a man aged 18-30 years in good health.

This clonotype was observed a few times. CDR3 nucleotide sequence: TGTGCCGCATCGAGGGGGTCAGAGACCCAGTACTTC. It is translated as CAASRGSETQYF. The rearrangement joins TRBV6-5 to TRBJ2-5, with a weak D call TRBD1 (6 bases). This CDR3 is 12 amino acids long. With 11 bases removed from V and 4 bases from J, the gap between germline ends came to 14 bases. Germline V gene lookup returns CDR1 MNHEY and CDR2 SVGAGI.

The genes are TRBV18 and TRBJ1-6; 10 bases fit TRBD1. V dropped 3 bases and J dropped 11; count of bases not matched to a gene: 1. Germline assignment: CDR1 KGHSH and CDR2 LQKENI. This CDR3 region has 13 residues. CDR3 DNA sequence: TGTGCCAGCTCACCCGGACAGGGGGCACCCCTCCACTTT. Its protein is CASSPGQGAPLHF.

This clonotype was seen only a few times. V and J are TRBV9 and TRBJ2-1; 8 bases are shared with TRBD2. The CDR3 length is 14 residues. Trimming took 3 bases from V and 5 from J; bases not matched to a gene: 4. The germline gives CDR1 SGDLS, CDR2 YYNGEE. The DNA for the CDR3 is TGTGCCAGCAGCGCAGGGACTAGGAACAATGAGCAGTTCTTC. This codes for CASSAGTRNNEQFF.

The chain combines TRBV12-3 or TRBV12-4 with TRBJ2-4; TRBD1 matches at 8 bases. V dropped 6 bases and J dropped 7; count of bases not matched to a gene: 8. The CDR3 length is 14 residues. The CDR3 here is CASRDRVASNIQYF. CDR3 nucleotides: TGTGCCAGCAGGGACAGGGTGGCGTCGAACATTCAGTACTTC.

The chain is built from TRBV7-2 and TRBJ1-5; the match to TRBD1 covers 7 bases. J lost 6 bases, V lost 3 bases, and 8 bases had no gene match. The CDR3 has 15 residues. Germline V gene sequence: CDR1 SGHTA, CDR2 FQGNSA. In DNA, the CDR3 is TGTGCCAGCAGCTTGACGACAGGGAAGGTTCAGCCCCAGCATTTT. Amino acids: CASSLTTGKVQPQHF.

In its sample, this clonotype was seen a few times. The V gene is TRBV9, the J gene TRBJ2-5, with D uncertain. The germline V gene encodes CDR1 SGDLS and CDR2 YYNGEE. The CDR3 covers 14 residues. V gave up 0 bases and J gave up 1 base, with 7 bases separating them. In DNA, the CDR3 is TGTGCCAGCAGCGTAGGGCTCCTCCAAGAGACCCAGTACTTC. This translates into CASSVGLLQETQYF.

This clonotype was seen a few times. The rearrangement links TRBV12-3 or TRBV12-4 to TRBJ1-4, with TRBD1 identical over 9 bases. CDR3 length: 15 residues. J gave up 9 bases and V 5 bases, and 10 bases lay outside the gene matches. In DNA form, the CDR3 reads TGTGCCAGCAGTACCACCGGGACAGGGAAACAAAAACTGTTTTTT. This sequence encodes CASSTTGTGKQKLFF.

The rearrangement uses TRBV7-9 and TRBJ1-2; tentatively, D is TRBD1 (6 bases). The CDR3 is 17 amino acids. Deletions cut 1 base from V and 2 bases from J, with 17 bases between. Germline CDR1 SEHNR, CDR2 FQNEAQ (reference sequence). The CDR3 loop reads CASSLGTVTGGNYGYTF. CDR3 sequence (DNA): TGTGCCAGCAGCTTAGGTACGGTGACAGGAGGAAACTATGGCTACACCTTC.

The chain has TRBV20-1 and TRBJ2-3, with unresolved D. CDR1 and CDR2 (germline): DFQATT, SNEGSKA (reference sequence). CDR3 length: 14 amino acids. V gave up 3 bases and J gave up 0 bases, with 10 bases separating them. CDR3 nucleotide sequence: TGCAGTGCTAGTCTGCAGACTAGCACAGATACGCAGTATTTT. The encoded protein is CSASLQTSTDTQYF.

The V and J genes are TRBV3-1 and TRBJ2-1; TRBD2 matches 13 bases. CDR1 is LGHDT and CDR2 is YNNKEL in the germline V gene (reference sequence). The CDR3 loop spans 19 amino acids. J gave up 1 base and V 8 bases, and 14 bases lay outside the gene matches. The CDR3 here is CASGPTTSGGSRSYNEQFF. CDR3 coding DNA: TGTGCCAGCGGCCCGACGACTAGCGGGGGGTCGAGATCCTACAATGAGCAGTTCTTC.

This clonotype was found a few times. V and J are TRBV7-9 and TRBJ2-5; no firm D call. Looked up from germline, CDR1 is SEHNR and CDR2 is FQNEAQ (reference sequence). The CDR3 contains 13 residues. Trimming pared 3 bases from V and 3 bases from J, leaving 8 bases between. In DNA, the CDR3 is TGTGCCAGCAGCTTCCGACCGAAAGAGACCCAGTACTTC. It encodes CASSFRPKETQYF. The whole variable domain, filled in from reference TRBV7-9 and TRBJ2-5, reads DTGVSQNPRHKITKRGQNVTFRCDPISEHNRLYWYRQTLGQGPEFLTYFQNEAQLEKSRLLSDRFSAERPKGSFSTLEIQRTEQGDSAMYLCASSFRPKETQYFGPGTRLLVL.

The J gene is TRBJ1-1, the V gene TRBV12-5; 7 bases fit TRBD1. The ends lost 0 bases at V and 5 bases at J; junction bases unmatched: 6. CDR1 is LGHNT and CDR2 is FRNRAP in the germline V gene. CDR3 length equals 15 residues. The CDR3 DNA reads as TGTGCTAGTGGTTTGGTACAGGGGATAAGGACTGAAGCTTTCTTT. It codes for CASGLVQGIRTEAFF.

This clonotype was counted a few times. J is TRBJ1-2 and V is TRBV5-6; TRBD1 is a possible D gene (5 bases). V lost 2 bases to trimming and J lost 4 bases, with 15 bases between them. Germline-derived CDR1 and CDR2 are SGHDT and YYEEEE. This CDR3 contains 15 residues. CDR3 sequence reads: CASSLIQGSPYGYTF. The CDR3 DNA is TGTGCCAGCAGCTTAATTCAGGGATCCCCCTATGGCTACACCTTC.

In this sample, this clonotype turned up a few times. The genes are TRBV5-1 and TRBJ1-1, with D uncertain. Germline CDR1 and CDR2: SGHRS and YFSETQ. This CDR3 region has 14 residues. V was pared by 3 bases and J by 3 bases, with 12 bases between. In nucleotides, the CDR3 is TGCGCCAGCAGCTCCACCCCGTCCGACACTGAAGCTTTCTTT. Translating gives CASSSTPSDTEAFF.

The chain is built from TRBV10-3 and TRBJ2-5; TRBD2 aligns across 7 bases. CDR1 and CDR2 (germline): ENHRY, SYGVKD. V dropped 0 bases and J dropped 2; count of bases not matched to a gene: 6. The CDR3 has 16 residues. CDR3 region: CAISESKASGQETQYF. The CDR3 coding sequence is TGTGCCATCAGTGAGTCGAAGGCTAGCGGACAAGAGACCCAGTACTTC.

CDR3 in amino acids: CASSQEGPGAVFTEAFF. In DNA form, the CDR3 reads TGTGCCAGCAGCCAAGAGGGGCCAGGGGCCGTGTTCACTGAAGCTTTCTTT. This sequence joins TRBV4-2 and TRBJ1-1; TRBD1 is a possible D gene (6 bases). Germline V lookup: CDR1 LGHNA, CDR2 YNFKEQ. V shed 0 bases and J shed 4 bases, with 18 bases lying between them. The CDR3 extends over 17 amino acids.

The J gene is TRBJ1-2, the V gene TRBV4-2, with TRBD1 identical over 12 bases. The CDR3 loop spans 16 amino acids. Germline V gene sequence: CDR1 LGHNA, CDR2 YNFKEQ. V dropped 3 bases and J dropped 5; count of bases not matched to a gene: 7. The CDR3 DNA follows: TGTGCCAGCAGCCAGCCGGGGACAGGGGGCTCGTATGGCTACACCTTC. It yields the protein CASSQPGTGGSYGYTF.

The rearrangement joins TRBV6-2 or TRBV6-3 to TRBJ1-1; D call uncertain. Germline V gene lookup returns CDR1 MNHEY and CDR2 SVGEGT. The V and J ends lost 0 bases and 1 base respectively, with 9 bases between them. CDR3 length equals 15 residues. CDR3 coding DNA: TGTGCCAGCAGTTACTCAGTTATGTCGAACACTGAAGCTTTCTTT. Translated: CASSYSVMSNTEAFF.

The chain links TRBV7-2 to TRBJ2-2; 9 positions agree with TRBD2. Germline-derived CDR1 and CDR2 are SGHTA and FQGNSA. The J segment lost 4 bases and the V segment lost 5 bases, leaving 8 bases of the junction unmatched. The CDR3 contains 16 residues. CDR3 protein: CASSEVVRGGTGELFF. In nucleotides, the CDR3 is TGTGCCAGCAGCGAAGTAGTGCGGGGGGGCACCGGGGAGCTGTTTTTT.

This clonotype turned up a few times. This chain joins TRBV6-6 and TRBJ1-5; 8 bases match TRBD1. This CDR3 is built from 15 residues. Trimming removed 2 bases from V and 7 bases from J; junction bases left unmatched: 7. Germline CDR1 and CDR2: MNHNY and SVGAGI (reference sequence). The CDR3 DNA reads TGTGCCAGCAGTTACGGGACAGGACTTCGGCAGCCCCAGCATTTT. It translates to CASSYGTGLRQPQHF.

The chain uses TRBV20-1 and TRBJ2-3, with no clear D. CDR1 and CDR2 from the germline V gene are DFQATT and SNEGSKA (reference sequence). Trimming removed 3 bases at V and 2 bases at J, with 12 bases between. This CDR3 region has 14 residues. The CDR3 DNA is TGCAGTGCTAGCGGCGACCCATACACAGATACGCAGTATTTT. Its translation is CSASGDPYTDTQYF.

This clonotype was detected ten times or more. J is TRBJ1-6 and V is TRBV25-1, with 9 positions matching TRBD1. This CDR3 is 18 amino acids long. CDR1 and CDR2 from the germline V gene are MGHDK and SYGVNS. With V trimmed by 3 bases and J by 5 bases, 11 bases remained unmatched. The CDR3 loop reads CASSEWLTGGLNNSPLHF. CDR3 DNA sequence: TGTGCCAGCAGTGAGTGGTTGACAGGGGGTCTTAATAATTCACCCCTCCACTTT.

This chain connects TRBV9 to TRBJ2-3, with D perhaps matching TRBD1 or TRBD2 (5 bases each). Trimming shortened V by 3 bases and J by 5 bases, and 16 bases separated the two germline ends. The CDR3 is 15 residues long. Germline CDR1 and CDR2: SGDLS and YYNGEE. This CDR3 reads CASSAYGAGLDTQYF. Written as DNA, the CDR3 is TGTGCCAGCAGCGCATACGGGGCGGGTCTAGATACGCAGTATTTT. The entire variable domain, with the rest obtained from reference TRBV9 and TRBJ2-3, is as follows: DSGVTQTPKHLITATGQRVTLRCSPRSGDLSVYWYQQSLDQGLQFLIQYYNGEERAKGNILERFSAQQFPDLHSELNLSSLELGDSALYFCASSAYGAGLDTQYFGPGTRLTVL.

In its sample, this clonotype was seen many times. The chain combines TRBV4-3 with TRBJ2-1, with a possible D match to TRBD1 (5 bases). The V gene lost 5 bases and the J gene lost 9 bases, with 11 bases spanning the gap. Germline assignment: CDR1 LGHNA and CDR2 YSLEER. The CDR3 is 12 amino acids. DNA for the CDR3: TGCGCCAGCAGCAGGGGAAAGATTGAGCAGTTCTTC. This codes for CASSRGKIEQFF.

This chain connects TRBV3-1 to TRBJ1-1; D unclear. The CDR3 extends over 11 amino acids. V lost 2 bases to trimming and J lost 10 bases, with 8 bases between them. Germline CDR1 LGHDT, CDR2 YNNKEL (reference sequence). The CDR3: CASSQRQAAFF. The CDR3 DNA sequence: TGTGCCAGCAGCCAAAGGCAAGCAGCTTTCTTT.

The rearrangement uses TRBV4-3 and TRBJ2-5, with 9 bases lining up with TRBD2. Germline values: CDR1 LGHNA, CDR2 YSLEER. The CDR3 sequence is 17 residues long. V lost 1 base and J lost 11; bases outside the gene matches: 17. In DNA, the CDR3 is TGCGCCAGCAGCCAAGTTCTAGCGGGGCTATCCTACAATGAGCAGTACTTC. Translated: CASSQVLAGLSYNEQYF.

This chain links TRBV18 with TRBJ2-1; D remains unclear. CDR3 length: 14 amino acids. CDR1 is KGHSH and CDR2 is LQKENI in the germline V gene. V gave up 6 bases and J gave up 3 bases, with 12 bases separating them. The CDR3 is CASSERGLYNEQFF. DNA for the CDR3: TGTGCCAGCTCGGAGCGCGGCCTCTACAATGAGCAGTTCTTC. Supplemented by reference TRBV18 and TRBJ2-1, the full variable domain reads NAGVMQNPRHLVRRRGQEARLRCSPMKGHSHVYWYRQLPEEGLKFMVYLQKENIIDESGMPKERFSAEFPKEGPSILRIQQVVRGDSAAYFCASSERGLYNEQFFGPGTRLTVL.

The chain uses TRBV29-1 and TRBJ1-5; D gene ambiguous. The CDR3 runs to 13 residues. Germline CDR1 is SQVTM and CDR2 is ANQGSEA. V shed 0 bases and J shed 2 bases, with 5 bases lying between them. The CDR3 is CSVEDGGNQPQHF. The CDR3 DNA follows: TGCAGCGTTGAAGACGGCGGCAATCAGCCCCAGCATTTT.

For this clonotype: This may stem from a read error, because a much larger clone lies one nucleotide away. This chain connects TRBV4-3 to TRBJ1-2; 8 bases are a match to TRBD1. Germline values: CDR1 LGHNA, CDR2 YSLEER. V shed 4 bases and J 4 bases; nucleotides not matched to a gene: 8. This CDR3 has 15 amino acids. The chain's CDR3 is CASSPKQGVLYGYTF. CDR3 nucleotide sequence: TGCGCCAGCAGCCCTAAACAGGGGGTCCTCTATGGCTACACCTTC.

In its sample, this clonotype was seen once. The CDR3: CASRSRGSSYEQYF. In nucleotides, the CDR3 is TGTGCCAGCAGATCCAGGGGGTCTTCCTACGAGCAGTACTTC. The V call is TRBV2, the J call TRBJ2-7; 7 nucleotides match TRBD1. Germline lookup yields CDR1 SNHLY and CDR2 FYNNEI. The CDR3 spans 14 residues. The V segment lost 6 bases and the J segment 1 base; nucleotides outside the gene matches: 6.

This chain connects TRBV11-2 to TRBJ1-1; no clear D. Germline V CDR1 and CDR2: SGHAT, FQNNGV. The CDR3 extends over 16 amino acids. V was clipped by 1 base and J by 7 bases, with 19 bases between them. CDR3 DNA: TGTGCCAGCAGCTTAGGTTGGAGGCGGTCGAGAAGTGAAGCTTTCTTT. Its translation: CASSLGWRRSRSEAFF.

The chain uses TRBV5-1 and TRBJ1-2, with D unclear. The germline gives CDR1 SGHRS, CDR2 YFSETQ. Between the trimmed V and J ends, which lost 7 bases and 4 bases, there was a span of 23 bases. This CDR3 comprises 16 residues. CDR3 in amino acids: CASATRSSSNVYGYTF. The CDR3 bases are TGCGCCAGCGCCACACGATCATCTTCGAACGTCTATGGCTACACCTTC.